These 16 T cell receptor beta chains were all obtained from the same sample, sequenced in a study of CD8+ T cells in alopecia areata. Noted treatment: oral pan-JAK inhibitor, 5-10 mg twice daily. Extraction and reverse transcription of RNA yielded cDNA as the sequencing template. Produced via immunoSEQ multiplex PCR; TCRdb's table is partial and in-frame only. The table includes over 120,000 clones, 45% to 65% detected once. Source: CD8+ T cells sorted from blood, taken at week 4, from a patient treated with tofacitinib. These receptor sequences come from a human donor with alopecia areata.

This clone has just a few counts. V is TRBV9 and J is TRBJ2-5; 8 positions match TRBD1. The V segment lost 0 bases and the J segment 5 bases; nucleotides outside the gene matches: 3. The CDR3 length is 14 residues. The germline V gene has CDR1 SGDLS and CDR2 YYNGEE. The CDR3 sequence: CASSVGGQAETQYF. DNA of the CDR3: TGTGCCAGCAGCGTAGGGGGACAGGCCGAGACCCAGTACTTC.

The chain employs TRBV29-1 and TRBJ1-1; D is ambiguous. Trimming left V 2 bases short and J 4 bases short, with 8 bases between. The CDR3 is made up of 12 amino acids. The V gene's germline CDR1 is SQVTM and CDR2 ANQGSEA. The CDR3 is CSVEQRSTEAFF. CDR3 sequence (DNA): TGCAGCGTTGAACAGCGGAGCACTGAAGCTTTCTTT.

The chain combines TRBV27 with TRBJ2-5; the D gene is possibly TRBD1 (5 bases). CDR3 length equals 14 residues. The germline CDR1 and CDR2 sequences are MNHEY and SMNVEV (reference sequence). Trimming took 2 bases from V and 3 from J, leaving 10 bases between them. This chain's CDR3 is CASSLLQGEETQYF. The CDR3 nucleotides read TGTGCCAGCAGTTTACTTCAGGGTGAAGAGACCCAGTACTTC.

This clone was counted a single time. The chain combines TRBV27 with TRBJ1-5, with 7 bases identical to TRBD1. The CDR3 length is 14 residues. The ends lost 7 bases at V and 2 bases at J; junction bases unmatched: 5. Germline V CDR1 and CDR2: MNHEY, SMNVEV (reference sequence). The CDR3, as DNA: TGTGCCAGCAAGGGGGCGTGTGGCAATCAGCCCCAGCATTTT. Protein sequence: CASKGACGNQPQHF.

The chain links TRBV5-1 to TRBJ2-3; 9 bases match TRBD1. Germline loops: CDR1 SGHRS, CDR2 YFSETQ. The CDR3 is 15 residues long. V shed 4 bases, J shed 2 bases, and the junction held 5 bases outside the gene matches. The CDR3 reads CASSDGQGITDTQYF. CDR3 nucleotide sequence: TGCGCCAGCAGCGACGGACAGGGGATCACAGATACGCAGTATTTT.

V and J are TRBV14 and TRBJ1-2; no clear D gene. CDR3 length: 17 residues. CDR1 SGHDN and CDR2 FVKESK come from the germline V gene. The V gene lost 2 bases and the J gene lost 0 bases, with 16 bases spanning the gap. The CDR3 sequence is CASSQTLDGEANYGYTF. CDR3 sequence (DNA): TGTGCCAGCAGCCAAACCCTTGATGGAGAAGCTAACTATGGCTACACCTTC.

The chain employs TRBV27 and TRBJ1-2; TRBD1 matches 8 bases. With V trimmed by 6 bases and J by 5 bases, 5 bases remained unmatched. Germline-derived CDR1 and CDR2 are MNHEY and SMNVEV (reference sequence). The CDR3 sequence is 13 residues long. The CDR3 here is CASRPGQEYGYTF. For the CDR3, the DNA is TGTGCCAGCAGACCGGGACAGGAGTATGGCTACACCTTC.

The J gene is TRBJ1-1, the V gene TRBV19, with D tentatively TRBD1 (5 bases). From germline, CDR1 is LNHDA and CDR2 SQIVND (reference sequence). V was shortened by 0 bases and J by 0 bases, with 11 bases between the two germline ends. This CDR3 contains 16 residues. CDR3 sequence: CASSIEGTEMNTEAFF. Here the CDR3 DNA reads TGTGCCAGTAGTATAGAGGGGACGGAGATGAACACTGAAGCTTTCTTT.

The chain carries TRBV18 and TRBJ1-2; D ambiguous. The ends were cut back, 3 bases at V and 7 bases at J, with 12 bases in the middle. CDR3 size: 13 residues. Germline V lookup: CDR1 KGHSH, CDR2 LQKENI. The CDR3 sequence is CASSPGGLSGYTF. The CDR3 DNA reads TGTGCCAGCTCACCGGGAGGGCTTTCTGGCTACACCTTC.

Worth noting for this clone: The CDR3 does not close with the conserved phenylalanine or tryptophan, likely indicating a read error. The chain uses TRBV29-1 and TRBJ1-2; D not certain. The CDR3 totals 14 residues. The germline CDR1 and CDR2 sequences are SQVTM and ANQGSEA. This CDR3 is CSVEAERSMGGYTL. The CDR3 DNA reads TGCAGCGTCGAAGCGGAGCGCAGTATGGGGGGCTACACCCTC.

This clone occurred a few times. The chain uses TRBV5-1 and TRBJ2-5, with TRBD2 matching over 7 bases. V trimming: 3 bases; J trimming: 3 bases; junction bases outside the gene matches: 11. The CDR3 has 16 amino acids. Germline assignment: CDR1 SGHRS and CDR2 YFSETQ. The CDR3 spells CASSWEGMTVKETQYF. CDR3 sequence (DNA): TGCGCCAGCAGCTGGGAGGGTATGACCGTAAAAGAGACCCAGTACTTC.

This clone was seen a few times. This chain joins TRBV7-3 and TRBJ2-5, with 8 nucleotides matching TRBD1. This CDR3 has 15 amino acids. The J segment lost 4 bases and the V segment lost 6 bases, leaving 10 bases of the junction unmatched. Germline-derived CDR1 and CDR2 are SGHTA and FQGTGA. In DNA form, the CDR3 reads TGTGCCAGCAGTCCACGGACAGGGTGGGGAGAGACCCAGTACTTC. Translated, it gives CASSPRTGWGETQYF.

The J gene is TRBJ2-1, the V gene TRBV4-1; 11 bases agree with TRBD2. CDR1 is MGHRA and CDR2 is YSYEKL in the germline V gene. The CDR3 length is 18 residues. J was trimmed by 7 bases and V by 4 bases; bases with no gene match: 15. The chain's CDR3 is CASSPGALSGGAGNEQFF. In DNA, the CDR3 is TGCGCCAGCAGCCCCGGGGCCCTTAGCGGGGGGGCGGGAAATGAGCAGTTCTTC.

This chain's CDR3 is CASSLYLAGGETQYF. For the CDR3, the DNA is TGTGCCAGCAGCTTATACCTAGCGGGGGGAGAGACCCAGTACTTC. J is TRBJ2-5 and V is TRBV7-2, with 11 bases lining up with TRBD2. This CDR3 is built from 15 residues. V was clipped by 2 bases and J by 4 bases; unmatched bases: 3. Per germline, CDR1 SGHTA and CDR2 FQGNSA.

V usage is TRBV5-1 and J usage is TRBJ1-5, with TRBD1 matching over 8 bases. Germline-derived CDR1 and CDR2 are SGHRS and YFSETQ. V was clipped by 0 bases and J by 7 bases; unmatched bases: 6. CDR3 length: 15 amino acids. The DNA for the CDR3 is TGCGCCAGCAGCTTGGCAGGGGGCGAAGGGCAGCCCCAGCATTTT. Translation gives CASSLAGGEGQPQHF.

The chain carries TRBV21-1 and TRBJ2-1; the table's D gene call, TRBD1, was not cross checked with the DNA. TRBV21-1 is tagged as a pseudogene. The CDR3 has 15 residues. CDR3 sequence reads: CASSKGGQFYNEQFF. The CDR3 bases are TGTGCCAGCAGCAAAGGTGGGCAGTTTTACAATGAGCAGTTCTTC.